The 27 T cell receptor beta chains given below trace back to one sample, sequenced in a study of beta chain features in type 1 diabetes (dated by TCRdb to 2016 to 2019). Study-level results and caveats: Type 1 diabetes patients showed a moderate but significant shortening of TCRB CDR3 length in all four CD4+ subsets.

For these TCRs, the target antigens are not known. To prepare the library, the immunoSEQ multiplex PCR assay was applied. The High Capacity cDNA Reverse Transcription Kit was used to reverse transcribe all of the isolated RNA, meaning that expressed TCRB transcripts were what got sequenced. TCRdb holds this immuneACCESS table with in-frame rearrangements only. Some clones are missing; in checked studies, unresolved V genes explain under half, and the rest has no known cause. In this sample the table shows under 850,000 clones, 13% of which occur a single time. Together, the top ten hold 0.022% of the sample. Material: naive CD4+ T cells from blood. The cell subset or site label of this sample denotes: true naive CD4+ T cells. These receptors originate from a man aged 18 to 29 with type 1 diabetes.

There are a few counts of this clone. This CDR3 is also generated by other DNA sequences in the sample. The V and J genes are TRBV7-9 and TRBJ2-3; a possible D gene is TRBD2 (6 bases). Per the germline V gene, CDR1 is SEHNR and CDR2 is FQNEAQ (reference sequence). There are 15 residues in the CDR3. V was shortened by 5 bases and J by 1 base, with 13 bases between the two germline ends. The DNA for the CDR3 is TGTGCCAGCAGCCGTAGCGGAGACCGCACAGATACGCAGTATTTT. It encodes CASSRSGDRTDTQYF.

V usage is TRBV19 and J usage is TRBJ2-3, with D perhaps matching TRBD1 or TRBD2 (5 bases each). The germline V gene encodes CDR1 LNHDA and CDR2 SQIVND (reference sequence). V lost 5 bases and J 3 bases, leaving 12 bases between the germline ends. This CDR3 is 14 amino acids long. CDR3 protein: CASSDRDGTDTQYF. CDR3 DNA sequence: TGTGCCAGTAGTGATCGGGACGGAACAGATACGCAGTATTTT.

Only a few counts were recorded for this clone. This rearrangement joins TRBV30 to TRBJ1-6, with unresolved D. Trimming removed 6 bases at V and 6 bases at J, with 18 bases between. Germline CDR1 GTSNPN, CDR2 SVGIG (reference sequence). CDR3 size: 15 residues. CDR3 bases: TGTGCCTGCTCCTTGGGGTGGGGAACTAATTCACCCCTCCACTTT. This translates into CACSLGWGTNSPLHF. The full variable domain, in which reference TRBV30 and TRBJ1-6 provide the parts outside the CDR3, is SQTIHQWPATLVQPVGSPLSLECTVEGTSNPNLYWYRQAAGRGLQLLFYSVGIGQISSEVPQNLSASRPQDRQFILSSKKLLLSDSGFYLCACSLGWGTNSPLHFGNGTRLTVT.

This clone occurred a few times. The chain is built from TRBV7-9 and TRBJ2-7; the D is unclear. Per germline, CDR1 SEHNR and CDR2 FQNEAQ (reference sequence). This CDR3 is 11 amino acids long. Deletions cut 5 bases from V and 5 bases from J, with 7 bases between. CDR3 loop: CASSRTNEQYF. The CDR3 nucleotides are TGTGCCAGCAGCCGGACCAACGAGCAGTACTTC. Full variable domain (rest looked up from reference TRBV7-9 and TRBJ2-7): DTGVSQNPRHKITKRGQNVTFRCDPISEHNRLYWYRQTLGQGPEFLTYFQNEAQLEKSRLLSDRFSAERPKGSFSTLEIQRTEQGDSAMYLCASSRTNEQYFGPGTRLTVT.

The chain links TRBV11-3 to TRBJ1-2; D possibly corresponds to TRBD1 (5 bases). Germline CDR1 reads SGHNT; CDR2 reads YENEEA. The ends were cut back, 6 bases at V and 5 bases at J, with 13 bases in the middle. The CDR3 covers 13 residues. The CDR3, as DNA: TGTGCCAGCAGTGGTATAGGGGCGTATGGCTACACCTTC. This translates into CASSGIGAYGYTF.

This chain's CDR3 is CASSVDVSGANVLTF. The CDR3 DNA is TGTGCCAGCAGCGTAGATGTATCTGGGGCCAACGTCCTGACTTTC. V usage is TRBV9 and J usage is TRBJ2-6; D call uncertain. Trimming stripped 0 bases from V and 1 base from J, with 5 bases between. Germline CDR1 and CDR2: SGDLS and YYNGEE. The CDR3 is 15 amino acids. Combining the CDR3 with reference TRBV9 and TRBJ2-6 gives the whole variable domain DSGVTQTPKHLITATGQRVTLRCSPRSGDLSVYWYQQSLDQGLQFLIQYYNGEERAKGNILERFSAQQFPDLHSELNLSSLELGDSALYFCASSVDVSGANVLTFGAGSRLTVL.

There are a few counts of this clone. This chain connects TRBV27 to TRBJ2-3, with 7 positions matching TRBD2. The CDR3 extends over 15 amino acids. The trim removed 4 bases at V and 3 bases at J, leaving 7 bases unmatched. CDR1 and CDR2 from the germline V gene are MNHEY and SMNVEV (reference sequence). For the CDR3, the DNA is TGTGCCAGCAGTTCGATCAGCGGGGCTACAGATACGCAGTATTTT. This gives the protein CASSSISGATDTQYF.

In its sample, this clone was seen a few times. V and J are TRBV6-1 and TRBJ1-2; D may be TRBD1 (5 bases). CDR1 is MNHNS and CDR2 is SASEGT in the germline V gene. The CDR3 length is 14 residues. The V gene lost 6 bases and the J gene lost 0 bases, with 11 bases spanning the gap. CDR3: CASRGDLTNYGYTF. The CDR3 DNA reads as TGTGCCAGCAGGGGGGACCTTACTAACTATGGCTACACCTTC.

The V and J genes are TRBV5-1 and TRBJ1-1, with D perhaps TRBD1 (5 bases). Trimming shortened V by 4 bases and J by 7 bases, and 11 bases separated the two germline ends. The CDR3 has 12 residues. CDR1 SGHRS and CDR2 YFSETQ come from the germline V gene. CDR3 residues: CASSPGPYEAFF. The CDR3 DNA sequence: TGCGCCAGCAGCCCGGGGCCTTATGAAGCTTTCTTT.

The chain couples TRBV9 to TRBJ2-2, with 8 bases that match TRBD1. CDR3 length equals 17 residues. Germline CDR1 is SGDLS and CDR2 is YYNGEE. The junction had 15 bases not matched to a gene; V was cut back by 4 bases and J by 7 bases. CDR3 in amino acids: CASSLPWQGARHGELFF. The CDR3 nucleotides are TGTGCCAGCAGCCTCCCCTGGCAGGGGGCGCGGCACGGGGAGCTGTTTTTT.

The chain couples TRBV30 to TRBJ1-1; a possible D gene is TRBD1 (6 bases). Germline V gives CDR1 GTSNPN, CDR2 SVGIG (reference sequence). V gave up 2 bases and J gave up 5 bases, with 12 bases separating them. CDR3 length: 13 residues. The CDR3 DNA sequence: TGTGCCTGGAGTCAACAGGGTTTGACTGAAGCTTTCTTT. Encoded protein: CAWSQQGLTEAFF.

This clone came up a few times. J is TRBJ1-5 and V is TRBV4-1; TRBD1 matches 7 bases. J lost 6 bases, V lost 8 bases, and 7 bases had no gene match. From germline, CDR1 is MGHRA and CDR2 YSYEKL. The length of the CDR3 is 13 residues. Written as DNA, the CDR3 is TGCGCCAGCGAGGAGGGGGCGGGTCAGCCCCAGCATTTT. Its translation: CASEEGAGQPQHF.

The V gene is TRBV28, the J gene TRBJ1-4; 7 bases are a match to TRBD1. Trimming took 5 bases from V and 8 from J; bases not matched to a gene: 17. Germline V gene lookup returns CDR1 MDHEN and CDR2 SYDVKM. CDR3 size: 17 residues. The chain's CDR3 is CASSTSSLGTEGEKLFF. The CDR3 DNA is TGTGCCAGCAGTACCTCCAGTCTCGGGACAGAGGGGGAAAAACTGTTTTTT.

The rearrangement joins TRBV6-1 to TRBJ1-2, with D perhaps TRBD1 (5 bases). The CDR3 has 12 residues. Germline assignment: CDR1 MNHNS and CDR2 SASEGT. V was pared by 4 bases and J by 7 bases, with 10 bases between. The CDR3: CASSVGLSGYTF. DNA of the CDR3: TGTGCCAGCAGTGTGGGGCTAAGTGGCTACACCTTC.

This clone was observed a handful of times. The chain combines TRBV18 with TRBJ2-1; TRBD1 or TRBD2 may be the D gene (6 bases each). The CDR3 consists of 15 residues. Germline V CDR1 and CDR2: KGHSH, LQKENI. V lost 6 bases to trimming and J lost 4 bases, with 16 bases between them. Here the CDR3 reads CASSTQGLPYNEQFF. The CDR3 coding sequence is TGTGCCAGCTCGACACAGGGACTTCCGTACAATGAGCAGTTCTTC.

V gene TRBV30 combines with J gene TRBJ1-1, with D hard to call. CDR1 GTSNPN and CDR2 SVGIG come from the germline V gene (reference sequence). This CDR3 comprises 11 residues. Trimming stripped 3 bases from V and 4 bases from J, with 6 bases between. DNA of the CDR3: TGTGCCTGGAGGTGGGTCACTGAAGCTTTCTTT. This gives the protein CAWRWVTEAFF.

The V and J genes are TRBV27 and TRBJ2-7, with D possibly called TRBD1 or TRBD2 (5 bases each). Germline CDR1 is MNHEY and CDR2 is SMNVEV (reference sequence). The germline V and J ends were trimmed by 5 bases and 3 bases, with 20 bases remaining between them. This CDR3 contains 16 residues. The CDR3 coding sequence is TGTGCCAGCAGTGAAGGAGGAAGAAGGGGAGACTACGAGCAGTACTTC. It yields the protein CASSEGGRRGDYEQYF.

This clone was seen more than once but under ten times. V and J are TRBV25-1 and TRBJ2-2; TRBD1 matches 11 bases. This CDR3 has 14 amino acids. Germline-derived CDR1 and CDR2 are MGHDK and SYGVNS. Trimming at V came to 11 bases and at J to 5 bases, leaving 7 bases not matched to a gene. Here the CDR3 reads CASTGTGGTGELFF. The CDR3 coding sequence is TGTGCCTCCACCGGGACAGGGGGAACCGGGGAGCTGTTTTTT.

The chain recombines TRBV19 with TRBJ2-2, with 7 nucleotides matching TRBD1. This CDR3 is 13 amino acids long. CDR1 is LNHDA and CDR2 is SQIVND in the germline V gene (reference sequence). Trimming took 6 bases from V and 4 from J; bases not matched to a gene: 2. CDR3 residues: CASRTGSTGELFF. The DNA of the CDR3 is TGTGCCAGTAGGACAGGGTCCACCGGGGAGCTGTTTTTT.

This clone was found a few times. The chain joins TRBV29-1 to TRBJ1-1; D gene ambiguous. Trimming removed 4 bases at V and 0 bases at J, with 12 bases between. The CDR3 runs to 14 residues. Germline V CDR1 and CDR2: SQVTM, ANQGSEA. CDR3 residues: CSVGREYMNTEAFF. The CDR3 nucleotides are TGCAGCGTTGGCCGGGAATATATGAACACTGAAGCTTTCTTT. The whole variable domain, remainder taken from reference TRBV29-1 and TRBJ1-1, is SAVISQKPSRDICQRGTSLTIQCQVDSQVTMMFWYRQQPGQSLTLIATANQGSEATYESGFVIDKFPISRPNLTFSTLTVSNMSPEDSSIYLCSVGREYMNTEAFFGQGTRLTVV.

J is TRBJ1-1 and V is TRBV7-9, with 7 bases fitting TRBD1. Losses at the gene ends were 1 base for V and 1 base for J; bases not matched to a gene: 6. Germline CDR1 and CDR2: SEHNR and FQNEAQ (reference sequence). The CDR3 is 16 amino acids. The chain's CDR3 is CASSLGEAGGNTEAFF. The CDR3 DNA reads as TGTGCCAGCAGCTTAGGGGAGGCAGGGGGGAACACTGAAGCTTTCTTT.

This clone was counted a few times. V is TRBV6-5 and J is TRBJ1-2, with D uncertain. This CDR3 has 15 amino acids. Trimming removed 7 bases at V and 2 bases at J, with 17 bases between. Germline V CDR1 and CDR2: MNHEY, SVGAGI. The CDR3 nucleotides are TGTGCCAGCACTACAGCCGGCGGAGGCAACTATGGCTACACCTTC. Residues: CASTTAGGGNYGYTF.

The DNA of the CDR3 is TGCGCCAGCCAGAACACCGGGGAGCTGTTTTTT. Residues: CASQNTGELFF. This chain uses TRBV23-1 with TRBJ2-2; D remains unclear. Being an ORF, TRBV23-1 has a function that is uncertain. The length of the CDR3 is 11 residues. The V gene lost 8 bases and the J gene lost 1 base, with 2 bases spanning the gap.

The rearrangement uses TRBV2 and TRBJ1-2; 8 bases fit TRBD1. Per germline, CDR1 SNHLY and CDR2 FYNNEI. The junction had 6 bases not matched to a gene; V was cut back by 4 bases and J by 5 bases. The CDR3 is 14 amino acids. DNA for the CDR3: TGTGCCAGCAGTGCGGGACAGGAGACGTATGGCTACACCTTC. Translation gives CASSAGQETYGYTF. The full variable domain, with the rest looked up from reference TRBV2 and TRBJ1-2, is EPEVTQTPSHQVTQMGQEVILRCVPISNHLYFYWYRQILGQKVEFLVSFYNNEISEKSEIFDDQFSVERPDGSNFTLKIRSTKLEDSAMYFCASSAGQETYGYTFGSGTRLTVV.

The chain joins TRBV30 to TRBJ2-2; no definite D call. Germline V gene lookup returns CDR1 GTSNPN and CDR2 SVGIG (reference sequence). Trimming took off 4 bases at V and 6 bases at J, with 12 bases between the two ends. This CDR3 is built from 13 residues. The CDR3 DNA is TGTGCCTGGATGTCGGGTTGGGCCGGGGAGCTGTTTTTT. The encoded protein is CAWMSGWAGELFF.

This clone was counted a few times. Other DNA sequences in the same sample also yield this CDR3. V and J are TRBV5-1 and TRBJ1-1, with D possibly being TRBD1 (5 bases). CDR1 is SGHRS, CDR2 YFSETQ, per germline. This CDR3 contains 14 residues. V dropped 0 bases and J dropped 4 bases, with 10 bases sitting between them. The CDR3 loop reads CASSLAGQGTEAFF. DNA for the CDR3: TGCGCCAGCAGCTTGGCTGGGCAGGGCACTGAAGCTTTCTTT. Filled out from reference TRBV5-1 and TRBJ1-1, the complete variable domain reads KAGVTQTPRYLIKTRGQQVTLSCSPISGHRSVSWYQQTPGQGLQFLFEYFSETQRNKGNFPGRFSGRQFSNSRSEMNVSTLELGDSALYLCASSLAGQGTEAFFGQGTRLTVV.

This clone has more than one count but fewer than ten. This sequence joins TRBV5-4 and TRBJ1-4; 7 nucleotides match TRBD1. The CDR3 is 16 amino acids. Germline V gene data show CDR1 as SGHNT and CDR2 as YYREEE (reference sequence). Germline trimming cut 2 bases from V and 4 bases from J; bases unmatched to any gene: 8. Here the CDR3 DNA reads TGTGCCAGCAGCTTACTAAAGGGACAGCGTAATGAAAAACTGTTTTTT. It yields the protein CASSLLKGQRNEKLFF.